This paragraph covers one TCR beta chain sequence. Primers for the PCR totalled 60 Vbeta and 13 Jbeta. TCRdb's copy holds only in-frame clones and misses some; the assay was immunoSEQ multiplex PCR. The data hold around 200,000 clones, with 70% to 85% observed a single time. The data are from a study of cytomegalovirus exposure and HLA in healthy donors. The sample comprised PBMCs. The TCR originated in an older woman in good health and CMV-seropositive.

CDR3 DNA: TGTGCCACCAGCAGAGCCCCTAGCGGGGGGAGAAATGAGCAGTTCTTC. Protein: CATSRAPSGGRNEQFF. The rearrangement uses TRBV15 and TRBJ2-1, with 11 bases fitting TRBD2. Germline CDR1 is LNHNV and CDR2 is YYDKDF (reference sequence). This CDR3 contains 16 residues. Germline trimming cut 1 base from V and 7 bases from J; bases unmatched to any gene: 6.